Each of the 20 T cell receptor beta chains below was sequenced from the same sample in a study of preoperative IRX-2 immunotherapy in early breast cancer. Sequenced by immunoSEQ multiplex PCR; TCRdb stores in-frame clones only, minus some. The sample has 3,400 or so clones; less than 75% are singletons. The sample's treatment: preoperative locoregional IRX-2 cytokine immunotherapy. The sequencing here drew on tumor tissue, taken after IRX-2 immunotherapy. These receptors were collected from a human donor with breast cancer.

With regard to this clone: The same CDR3 can be traced to other DNA sequences in this sample. The V gene is TRBV6-8, the J gene TRBJ2-7; D remains ambiguous. The ends were cut back, 5 bases at V and 3 bases at J, with 11 bases in the middle. The CDR3 sequence is 13 residues long. Germline CDR1 MNHGY, CDR2 SAAAGT. CDR3 coding DNA: TGTGCCAGCAGTGCGCCAGGCTTCTACGAGCAGTACTTC. Amino acid sequence: CASSAPGFYEQYF.

In its sample, this clone was seen a few times. This chain connects TRBV11-3 to TRBJ1-1; 10 nucleotides line up with TRBD1. The CDR3 extends over 14 amino acids. With 5 bases clipped from V and 4 bases from J, the junction kept 4 bases outside the gene matches. From germline, CDR1 is SGHNT and CDR2 YENEEA. In DNA form, the CDR3 reads TGTGCCAGCAGCCCTCGGACAGGGGGCACTGAAGCTTTCTTT. Its protein product is CASSPRTGGTEAFF.

The chain couples TRBV11-3 to TRBJ1-1; 9 bases map to TRBD1. Germline values: CDR1 SGHNT, CDR2 YENEEA. Germline trimming cut 5 bases from V and 8 bases from J; bases unmatched to any gene: 9. The CDR3 sequence is 14 residues long. The CDR3 sequence: CASSPKGGTGEAFF. CDR3 in DNA: TGTGCCAGCAGCCCGAAGGGTGGGACAGGGGAAGCTTTCTTT.

This clone was seen only a few times. The chain is built from TRBV10-2 and TRBJ1-1; possible D gene TRBD1, 5 bases. CDR3 length equals 14 residues. The V and J ends lost 0 bases and 4 bases respectively, with 9 bases between them. Germline V CDR1 and CDR2: WSHSY, SAAADI. The CDR3 sequence: CASSESTTATEAFF. CDR3 coding DNA: TGCGCCAGCAGTGAGTCGACGACAGCCACTGAAGCTTTCTTT.

This chain joins TRBV27 and TRBJ1-5; D gene ambiguous. CDR1 and CDR2 (germline): MNHEY, SMNVEV (reference sequence). Deletions cut 0 bases from V and 7 bases from J, with 10 bases between. The CDR3 runs to 14 residues. The CDR3 sequence: CASSLSIALQPQHF. CDR3 nucleotide sequence: TGTGCCAGCAGTTTATCGATAGCCCTCCAGCCCCAGCATTTT.

The chain combines TRBV11-3 with TRBJ2-1; 7 bases line up with TRBD2. The CDR3 extends over 15 amino acids. CDR1 is SGHNT and CDR2 is YENEEA in the germline V gene. The V and J ends lost 4 bases and 4 bases, in that order; junction bases with no gene match: 7. The CDR3 region is CASSWASSGYNEQFF. The CDR3 nucleotides read TGTGCCAGCAGCTGGGCGAGTAGCGGGTACAATGAGCAGTTCTTC.

V and J are TRBV19 and TRBJ2-4; D not resolved. Germline V gives CDR1 LNHDA, CDR2 SQIVND (reference sequence). Between the trimmed V and J ends, which lost 8 bases and 5 bases, there was a span of 13 bases. The CDR3 runs to 13 residues. The CDR3 is CASLHANENIQYF. For the CDR3, the DNA is TGTGCCAGTTTGCACGCCAATGAAAACATTCAGTACTTC.

This clone occurred a few times. V gene TRBV6-8 combines with J gene TRBJ2-1; TRBD2 matches at 14 bases. The CDR3 consists of 16 residues. The germline gives CDR1 MNHGY, CDR2 SAAAGT. V lost 5 bases, J lost 4 bases, and 4 bases stayed unmatched. CDR3 coding DNA: TGTGCCAGCAGTCGACTAGCGGGGGGGCTGTACAATGAGCAGTTCTTC. Its protein product is CASSRLAGGLYNEQFF.

V and J are TRBV18 and TRBJ1-2; TRBD1 matches at 11 bases. The CDR3 length is 17 residues. Germline V gives CDR1 KGHSH, CDR2 LQKENI. The V segment lost 2 bases and the J segment 7 bases; nucleotides outside the gene matches: 12. CDR3: CASSPGQGAPAGGGYTF. The CDR3 coding sequence is TGTGCCAGCTCACCAGGACAGGGGGCACCGGCAGGTGGTGGCTACACCTTC.

This rearrangement joins TRBV28 to TRBJ2-1, with D tentatively TRBD2 (7 bases). CDR1 and CDR2 (germline): MDHEN, SYDVKM. Trimming stripped 10 bases from V and 8 bases from J, with 15 bases between. There are 12 residues in the CDR3. CDR3 in amino acids: CATGGPWDEQFF. The CDR3 nucleotides read TGTGCCACCGGGGGGCCCTGGGATGAGCAGTTCTTC.

The table lists this clone with a few counts. The chain joins TRBV6-8 to TRBJ1-2; D gene unclear. V lost 10 bases and J lost 1, with 13 bases in between. CDR1 MNHGY and CDR2 SAAAGT come from the germline V gene. This CDR3 is 13 amino acids long. In nucleotides, the CDR3 is TGTGCCACCTCGACGGACGATAACTATGGCTACACCTTC. Translating it yields CATSTDDNYGYTF.

V and J are TRBV29-1 and TRBJ1-1, with D tentatively TRBD1 (5 bases). V lost 7 bases and J 0 bases, leaving 9 bases between the germline ends. This CDR3 region has 12 residues. Germline lookup yields CDR1 SQVTM and CDR2 ANQGSEA. CDR3 amino acids: CSAWDLNTEAFF. The CDR3 DNA follows: TGCAGCGCGTGGGACTTGAACACTGAAGCTTTCTTT.

This clone was observed a single time. The rearrangement links TRBV19 to TRBJ2-7, with D hard to call. CDR3 length: 14 residues. Trimming shortened V by 3 bases and J by 7 bases, and 16 bases separated the two germline ends. Germline values: CDR1 LNHDA, CDR2 SQIVND (reference sequence). DNA for the CDR3: TGTGCCAGTAGTATGGGCCCAAATCCCCGTGAGCAGTACTTC. It codes for CASSMGPNPREQYF.

The chain combines TRBV5-1 with TRBJ2-7, with 8 bases aligning to TRBD1. Germline lookup yields CDR1 SGHRS and CDR2 YFSETQ. J was trimmed by 2 bases and V by 4 bases; bases with no gene match: 5. The CDR3 runs 14 residues. The CDR3 reads CASSPTGQAYEQYV. The DNA for the CDR3 is TGCGCCAGCAGCCCGACGGGACAGGCCTACGAGCAGTACGTC.

The V and J genes are TRBV6-8 and TRBJ1-2; the D is unclear. The V gene lost 6 bases and the J gene lost 0 bases, with 11 bases spanning the gap. The CDR3 is made up of 14 amino acids. From germline, CDR1 is MNHGY and CDR2 SAAAGT. As DNA, the CDR3 is TGTGCCAGCAGGGAATTCGGGGCTAACTATGGCTACACCTTC. It codes for CASREFGANYGYTF.

The chain links TRBV11-3 to TRBJ2-2; a possible D gene is TRBD1 (5 bases). V dropped 2 bases and J dropped 0 bases, with 7 bases sitting between them. Germline assignment: CDR1 SGHNT and CDR2 YENEEA. The CDR3 is 15 residues long. The CDR3 nucleotides read TGTGCCAGCAGCTTACAGGGCGCGAACACCGGGGAGCTGTTTTTT. Residues: CASSLQGANTGELFF.

This chain links TRBV19 with TRBJ2-5; D may be TRBD1 (5 bases). The CDR3 has 14 amino acids. Germline CDR1 is LNHDA and CDR2 is SQIVND (reference sequence). V lost 5 bases, J lost 2 bases, and 12 bases lay in between. The CDR3 DNA reads TGTGCCAGTAGTCCGAGCAGGACACAAGAGACCCAGTACTTC. The encoded protein is CASSPSRTQETQYF. Using reference TRBV19 and TRBJ2-5 for the parts outside the CDR3, the full variable domain is DGGITQSPKYLFRKEGQNVTLSCEQNLNHDAMYWYRQDPGQGLRLIYYSQIVNDFQKGDIAEGYSVSREKKESFPLTVTSAQKNPTAFYLCASSPSRTQETQYFGPGTRLLVL.

The CDR3 region has the DNA TGTGCCACCAGCAGAGGCCGGGACAGGGATGGCTACACCTTC. As protein: CATSRGRDRDGYTF. This rearrangement joins TRBV15 to TRBJ1-2; 9 bases map to TRBD1. The CDR3 extends over 14 amino acids. CDR1 is LNHNV and CDR2 is YYDKDF in the germline V gene (reference sequence). Trimming cost V 1 base and J 6 bases; bases outside gene matches: 3.

In DNA form, the CDR3 reads TGTGCCAGCAGCCTCACTCGGTGGGACGGCGGGGGGGCCTTCGAGCAGTTCTTC. Its translation is CASSLTRWDGGGAFEQFF. The V gene is TRBV11-3, the J gene TRBJ2-1, with 9 bases aligning to TRBD2. CDR1 and CDR2 (germline): SGHNT, YENEEA. The CDR3 has 18 residues. V dropped 5 bases and J dropped 10; count of bases not matched to a gene: 21.

A few counts support this clone. The chain links TRBV6-8 to TRBJ2-7; 9 bases are shared with TRBD1. The CDR3 has 15 residues. Germline CDR1 MNHGY, CDR2 SAAAGT. The J segment lost 1 base and the V segment lost 4 bases, leaving 5 bases of the junction unmatched. The CDR3 coding sequence is TGTGCCAGCAGTTCCACCGGGACAGGGTCCTACGAGCAGTACTTC. Its protein is CASSSTGTGSYEQYF.